This TCR beta chain derives from a study of T cells in Graves' hyperthyroidism and ophthalmopathy. Study-wide points: Most thyroid clonotypes expanded above 0.001 were also detected in blood. Ophthalmopathy, which appeared later, was predicted by the model a median approximately 6 months before onset.

Comments on this clonotype: The antigen remains unidentified.

RNA transcripts yielded amplified TCR beta CDR3 regions. Carried out on the TCR CDR3, a first-round RT-PCR used the HTBI primer set. TCRdb re-analysed the multiplex PCR reads in MiXCR, keeping a single row per CDR3 protein. Here the sample spans some 350,000 distinct CDR3 sequences, 15% to 18% being singletons. The V gene's germline CDR1 is DFQATT and CDR2 SNEGSKA (reference sequence). The CDR3 totals 15 residues. Unmatched junction bases numbered 14, after V lost 6 bases and J lost 3 bases. The study based diagnoses on clinical symptoms, serum thyroxine and TRAb, thyroid ultrasound and orbital computed tomography. The blood was taken when hyperthyroidism was first diagnosed, before any ophthalmopathy symptoms showed up.

The sequencing input was blood. The chain couples TRBV20-1 to TRBJ2-7, with 7 bases identical to TRBD1. The origin of this receptor is a woman aged 18 to 35 with Graves' hyperthyroidism that later progressed to Graves' ophthalmopathy. This CDR3 is CSAPDRLGLSYEQYF. The CDR3, as DNA: TGCAGTGCCCCGGACAGGCTCGGCCTTAGCTACGAGCAGTACTTC.